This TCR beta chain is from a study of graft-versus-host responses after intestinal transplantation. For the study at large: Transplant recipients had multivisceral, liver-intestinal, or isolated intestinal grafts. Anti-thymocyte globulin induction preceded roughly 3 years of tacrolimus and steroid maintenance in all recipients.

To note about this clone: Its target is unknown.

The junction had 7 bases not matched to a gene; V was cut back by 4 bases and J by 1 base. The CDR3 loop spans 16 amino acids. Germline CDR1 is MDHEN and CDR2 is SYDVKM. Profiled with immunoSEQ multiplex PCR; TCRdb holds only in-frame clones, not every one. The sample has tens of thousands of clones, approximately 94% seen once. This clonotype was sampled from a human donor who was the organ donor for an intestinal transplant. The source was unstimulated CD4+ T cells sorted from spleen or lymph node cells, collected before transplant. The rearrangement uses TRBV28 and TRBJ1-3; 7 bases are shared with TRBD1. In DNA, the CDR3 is TGTGCCAGCAGTTCGGGACAGCCGGTGTCTGGAAACACCATATATTTT. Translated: CASSSGQPVSGNTIYF.